These 9 T cell receptor beta chains share one sample of origin, sequenced in a study of blood T cell repertoires in COVID-19 (dated by TCRdb to the early 2020s). Library creation used the immunoSEQ multiplex PCR assay. TCRdb limited this immuneACCESS table to in-frame rearrangements with V and J called. A share of clones is missing; checked studies link under half to unresolved V genes, and the rest is unexplained. Recorded for this sample are 200,000 to 250,000 clones; about 90% of them occurred a single time. Over 3% of the sample belongs to the ten largest clones. Material for sequencing was PBMCs or T cells enriched from blood (not recorded which). The receptor source for this set is a woman aged 45-65 years in a cohort exposed to, infected with or recovered from COVID-19 (not recorded which).

V and J are TRBV6-5 and TRBJ1-4; 9 bases line up with TRBD1. The germline gives CDR1 MNHEY, CDR2 SVGAGI. V lost 5 bases, J lost 10 bases, and 5 bases stayed unmatched. This CDR3 contains 13 residues. The CDR3, as DNA: TGTGCCAGCAGTCCCGACAGGGGGGGAAAACTGTTTTTT. Its translation: CASSPDRGGKLFF.

The rearrangement joins TRBV6-6 to TRBJ2-7; TRBD2 is a possible D gene (7 bases). V was clipped by 2 bases and J by 0 bases, with 11 bases between them. The germline CDR1 and CDR2 sequences are MNHNY and SVGAGI (reference sequence). The CDR3 consists of 15 residues. CDR3 region: CASSYEGGPSYEQYF. CDR3 bases: TGTGCCAGCAGTTACGAGGGGGGGCCCTCCTACGAGCAGTACTTC.

The V gene is TRBV14, the J gene TRBJ2-1; TRBD2 might be the D (5 bases). The CDR3 has 15 residues. Per the germline V gene, CDR1 is SGHDN and CDR2 is FVKESK. Trimming pared 4 bases from V and 14 bases from J, leaving 24 bases between. The CDR3: CASSPTSTTSEKEFF. The CDR3 nucleotides read TGTGCCAGCAGCCCAACTAGTACTACTTCCGAGAAGGAGTTCTTC.

V is TRBV30 and J is TRBJ2-2; 7 bases align to TRBD1. This CDR3 is 13 amino acids long. Germline V lookup: CDR1 GTSNPN, CDR2 SVGIG (reference sequence). Losses at the gene ends were 5 bases for V and 4 bases for J; bases not matched to a gene: 4. The CDR3 here is CAWGRGSTGELFF. In nucleotides, the CDR3 is TGTGCCTGGGGCAGGGGGAGCACCGGGGAGCTGTTTTTT. The full variable domain, with the rest looked up from reference TRBV30 and TRBJ2-2, is SQTIHQWPATLVQPVGSPLSLECTVEGTSNPNLYWYRQAAGRGLQLLFYSVGIGQISSEVPQNLSASRPQDRQFILSSKKLLLSDSGFYLCAWGRGSTGELFFGEGSRLTVL.

This chain links TRBV28 with TRBJ1-1; 10 positions match TRBD1. The germline gives CDR1 MDHEN, CDR2 SYDVKM. The ends lost 11 bases at V and 4 bases at J; junction bases unmatched: 16. CDR3 length equals 16 residues. CDR3 in amino acids: CALTKDRGAYITEAFF. The CDR3 DNA reads TGTGCCCTCACTAAGGACAGGGGGGCTTACATCACTGAAGCTTTCTTT.

The chain couples TRBV2 to TRBJ1-1, with unresolved D. This CDR3 comprises 13 residues. Trimming stripped 6 bases from V and 0 bases from J, with 8 bases between. Germline V gives CDR1 SNHLY, CDR2 FYNNEI. The CDR3 DNA reads as TGTGCCAGCAGCGGAGATTTGAACACTGAAGCTTTCTTT. Encoded protein: CASSGDLNTEAFF.

Here the CDR3 reads CASSQDEQVYEQFF. Here the CDR3 DNA reads TGTGCCAGCAGCCAAGATGAGCAGGTGTATGAGCAGTTCTTC. The chain recombines TRBV3-1 (or the pseudogene TRBV3-2) with TRBJ2-1; no clear D gene. CDR1 and CDR2 (germline): LGHDT, YNNKEL (reference sequence). This CDR3 comprises 14 residues. Trimming pared 0 bases from V and 8 bases from J, leaving 11 bases between.

The chain carries TRBV4-3 and TRBJ2-7; 9 bases line up with TRBD1. With 4 bases clipped from V and 2 bases from J, the junction kept 6 bases outside the gene matches. The germline V gene has CDR1 LGHNA and CDR2 YSLEER. The CDR3 contains 15 residues. Here the CDR3 reads CASSPDRGLPYEQYF. CDR3 bases: TGCGCCAGCAGCCCGGACAGGGGCCTTCCCTACGAGCAGTACTTC.

The V gene is TRBV4-1, the J gene TRBJ2-3; perhaps TRBD1 as D (6 bases). This CDR3 contains 15 residues. The V gene's germline CDR1 is MGHRA and CDR2 YSYEKL. The V end was cut by 3 bases, the J end by 2 bases, with 12 bases between. This CDR3 reads CASSHRQDNTDTQYF. The CDR3 nucleotides read TGCGCCAGCAGCCACCGACAGGACAACACAGATACGCAGTATTTT.